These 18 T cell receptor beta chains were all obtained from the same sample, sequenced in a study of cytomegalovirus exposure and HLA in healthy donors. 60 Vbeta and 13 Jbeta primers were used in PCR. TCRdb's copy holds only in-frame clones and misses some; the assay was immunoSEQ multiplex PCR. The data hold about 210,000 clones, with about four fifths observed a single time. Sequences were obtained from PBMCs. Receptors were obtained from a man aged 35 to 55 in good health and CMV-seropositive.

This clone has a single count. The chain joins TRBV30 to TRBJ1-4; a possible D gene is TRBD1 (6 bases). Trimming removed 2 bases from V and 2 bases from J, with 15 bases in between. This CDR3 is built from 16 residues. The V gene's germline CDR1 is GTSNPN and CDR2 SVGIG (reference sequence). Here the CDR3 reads CAWSLQTGLTNEKLFF. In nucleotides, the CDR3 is TGTGCCTGGAGTCTACAAACAGGGCTGACTAATGAAAAACTGTTTTTT.

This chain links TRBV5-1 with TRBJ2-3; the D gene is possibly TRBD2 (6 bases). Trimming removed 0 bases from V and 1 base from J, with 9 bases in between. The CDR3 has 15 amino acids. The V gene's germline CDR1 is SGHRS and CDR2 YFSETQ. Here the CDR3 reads CASSLDPSGTDTQYF. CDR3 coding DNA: TGCGCCAGCAGCTTGGACCCTAGCGGCACAGATACGCAGTATTTT.

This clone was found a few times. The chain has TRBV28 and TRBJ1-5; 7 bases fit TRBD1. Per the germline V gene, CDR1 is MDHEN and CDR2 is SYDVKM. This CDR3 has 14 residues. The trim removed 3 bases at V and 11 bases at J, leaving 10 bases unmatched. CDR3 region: CASSLETGWRAQHF. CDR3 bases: TGTGCCAGCAGTTTGGAGACAGGGTGGCGGGCCCAGCATTTT.

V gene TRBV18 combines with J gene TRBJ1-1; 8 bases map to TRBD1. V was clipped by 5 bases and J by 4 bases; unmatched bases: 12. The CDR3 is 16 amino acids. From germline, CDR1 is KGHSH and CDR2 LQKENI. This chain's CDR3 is CASSTKAQGAGTEAFF. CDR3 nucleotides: TGTGCCAGCTCAACGAAGGCGCAGGGGGCCGGCACTGAAGCTTTCTTT.

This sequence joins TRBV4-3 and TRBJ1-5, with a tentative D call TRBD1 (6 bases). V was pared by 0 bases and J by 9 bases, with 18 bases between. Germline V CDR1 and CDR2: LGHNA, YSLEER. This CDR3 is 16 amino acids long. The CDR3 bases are TGCGCCAGCAGCCAAGATCTCAGGGGATCATATTGGCCCCAGCATTTT. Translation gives CASSQDLRGSYWPQHF.

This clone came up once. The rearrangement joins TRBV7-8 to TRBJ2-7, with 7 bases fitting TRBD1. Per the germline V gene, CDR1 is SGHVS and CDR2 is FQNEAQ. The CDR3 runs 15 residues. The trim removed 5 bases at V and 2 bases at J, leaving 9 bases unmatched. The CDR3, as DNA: TGTGCCAGCAGCGATAAACGGGACAGAGCCTACGAGCAGTACTTC. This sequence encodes CASSDKRDRAYEQYF. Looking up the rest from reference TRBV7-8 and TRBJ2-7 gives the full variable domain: GAGVSQSPRYKVAKRGQDVALRCDPISGHVSLFWYQQALGQGPEFLTYFQNEAQLDKSGLPSDRFFAERPEGSVSTLKIQRTQQEDSAVYLCASSDKRDRAYEQYFGPGTRLTVT.

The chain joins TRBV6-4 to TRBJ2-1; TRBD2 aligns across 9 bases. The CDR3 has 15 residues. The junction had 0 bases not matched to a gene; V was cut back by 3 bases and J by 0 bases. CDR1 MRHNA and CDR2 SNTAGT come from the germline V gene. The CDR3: CASSELAGSYNEQFF. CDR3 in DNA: TGTGCCAGCAGTGAACTAGCGGGCTCCTACAATGAGCAGTTCTTC.

CDR3 in amino acids: CASSLLAGGFHEQYF. DNA for the CDR3: TGTGCCAGCAGCTTGCTAGCGGGAGGGTTCCACGAGCAGTACTTC. The chain carries TRBV5-6 and TRBJ2-7; 12 nucleotides agree with TRBD2. Germline V gives CDR1 SGHDT, CDR2 YYEEEE. The ends lost 1 base at V and 5 bases at J; junction bases unmatched: 4. There are 15 residues in the CDR3.

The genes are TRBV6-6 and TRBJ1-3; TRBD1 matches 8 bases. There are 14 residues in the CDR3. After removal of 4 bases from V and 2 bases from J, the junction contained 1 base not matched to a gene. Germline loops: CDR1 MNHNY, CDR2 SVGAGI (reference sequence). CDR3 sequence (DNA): TGTGCCAGCAGTTTGACAGGGGCTGGAAACACCATATATTTT. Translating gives CASSLTGAGNTIYF.

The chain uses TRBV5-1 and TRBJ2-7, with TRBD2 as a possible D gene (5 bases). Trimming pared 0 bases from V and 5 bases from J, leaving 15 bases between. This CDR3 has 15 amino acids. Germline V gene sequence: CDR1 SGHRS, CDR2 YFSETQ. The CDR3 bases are TGCGCCAGCAGCTTGGCCTGGGCCTACGGGGACGAGCAGTACTTC. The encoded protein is CASSLAWAYGDEQYF.

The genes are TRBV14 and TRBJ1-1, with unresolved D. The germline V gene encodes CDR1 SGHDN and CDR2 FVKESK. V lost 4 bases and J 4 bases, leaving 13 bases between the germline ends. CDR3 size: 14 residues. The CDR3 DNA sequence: TGTGCCAGCAGCCCAAACGGACTGGGCACTGAAGCTTTCTTT. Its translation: CASSPNGLGTEAFF.

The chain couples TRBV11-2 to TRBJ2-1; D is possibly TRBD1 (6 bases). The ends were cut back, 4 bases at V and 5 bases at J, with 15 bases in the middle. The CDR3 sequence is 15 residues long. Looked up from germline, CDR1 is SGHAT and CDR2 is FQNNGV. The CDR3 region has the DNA TGTGCCAGCAGCTACTCTCTGAACAGGGACAATGAGCAGTTCTTC. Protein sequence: CASSYSLNRDNEQFF.

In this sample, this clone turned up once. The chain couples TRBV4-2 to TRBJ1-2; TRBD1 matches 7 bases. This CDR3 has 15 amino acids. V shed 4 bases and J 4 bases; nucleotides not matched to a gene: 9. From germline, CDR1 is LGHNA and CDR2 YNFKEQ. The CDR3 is CASSPLQTGPYGYTF. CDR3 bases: TGTGCCAGCAGCCCCCTCCAGACAGGGCCCTATGGCTACACCTTC.

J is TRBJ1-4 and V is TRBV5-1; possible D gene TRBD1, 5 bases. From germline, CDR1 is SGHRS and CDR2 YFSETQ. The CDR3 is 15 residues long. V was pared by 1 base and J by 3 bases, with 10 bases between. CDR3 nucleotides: TGCGCCAGCAGCTTGAGATCAGGGCCTAATGAAAAACTGTTTTTT. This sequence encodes CASSLRSGPNEKLFF.

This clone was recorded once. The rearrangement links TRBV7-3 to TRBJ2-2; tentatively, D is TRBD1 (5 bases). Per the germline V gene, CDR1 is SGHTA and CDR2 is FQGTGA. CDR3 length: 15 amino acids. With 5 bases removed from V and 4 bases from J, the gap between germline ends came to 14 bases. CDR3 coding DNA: TGTGCCAGCAGCCCCCGACAGTTCACCACCGGGGAGCTGTTTTTT. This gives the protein CASSPRQFTTGELFF.

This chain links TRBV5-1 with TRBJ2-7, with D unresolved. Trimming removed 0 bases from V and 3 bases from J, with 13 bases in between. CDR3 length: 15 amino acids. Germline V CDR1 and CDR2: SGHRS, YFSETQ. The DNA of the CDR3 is TGCGCCAGCAGCTTGGAGGAGCCTCTGATCTACGAGCAGTACTTC. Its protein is CASSLEEPLIYEQYF. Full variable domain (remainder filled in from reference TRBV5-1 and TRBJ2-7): KAGVTQTPRYLIKTRGQQVTLSCSPISGHRSVSWYQQTPGQGLQFLFEYFSETQRNKGNFPGRFSGRQFSNSRSEMNVSTLELGDSALYLCASSLEEPLIYEQYFGPGTRLTVT.

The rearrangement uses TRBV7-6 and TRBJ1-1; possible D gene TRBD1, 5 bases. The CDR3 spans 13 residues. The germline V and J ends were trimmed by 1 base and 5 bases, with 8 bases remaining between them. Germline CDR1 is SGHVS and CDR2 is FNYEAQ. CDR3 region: CASSLEGVTEAFF. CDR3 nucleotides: TGTGCCAGCAGCTTAGAAGGGGTTACTGAAGCTTTCTTT.

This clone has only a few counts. CDR3 sequence (DNA): TGTGCCAGCAGCCTGGGACTTGGAGAGGATAATGAAAAACTGTTTTTT. Amino acids: CASSLGLGEDNEKLFF. The chain joins TRBV5-6 to TRBJ1-4; possible D gene TRBD1, 5 bases. The CDR3 runs to 16 residues. Trimming left V 4 bases short and J 4 bases short, with 17 bases between. CDR1 and CDR2 (germline): SGHDT, YYEEEE.